Below are 5 T cell receptor beta chains sequenced from a single sample in a study of blood T cells in healthy people across ages. Through a sample-barcoded 5' primer and a J-beta primer mix, a second PCR was run for about 6 to 11 cycles. TCRdb reprocessed the 5' RACE reads via MiXCR and lists one record per CDR3 protein. Of 760,000 or so distinct CDR3 sequences listed, around a quarter are singletons. These data were also reused for a study on T cells of mothers and their children.

The specimen was blood. These receptors were collected from a boy younger than 18 in good health.

This clonotype was seen only a few times. V usage is TRBV4-3 and J usage is TRBJ2-6; D unclear. Per germline, CDR1 LGHNA and CDR2 YSLEER. The CDR3 has 18 residues. Trimming removed 0 bases at V and 0 bases at J, with 12 bases between. This chain's CDR3 is CASSQDYRLSSGANVLTF. In nucleotides, the CDR3 is TGCGCCAGCAGCCAAGATTATCGGCTAAGCTCTGGGGCCAACGTCCTGACTTTC.

The chain carries TRBV11-3 and TRBJ2-3; D tentatively reads TRBD1 or TRBD2 (5 bases each). V was pared by 3 bases and J by 6 bases, with 13 bases between. The CDR3 is 14 residues long. The germline gives CDR1 SGHNT, CDR2 YENEEA. This chain's CDR3 is CASSFGPGDDTQYF. The CDR3 nucleotides read TGTGCCAGCAGCTTCGGACCCGGGGACGATACGCAGTATTTT.

In this sample, this clonotype turned up a few times. The V call is TRBV20-1, the J call TRBJ2-5, with TRBD2 matching 11 bases. The end of the DNA fits TRBJ2-1 better, so the J call may be wrong. The CDR3 runs 14 residues. Germline values: CDR1 DFQATT, CDR2 SNEGSKA (reference sequence). The CDR3 loop is CSAETSGNYNEQFF. The CDR3 DNA is TGCAGTGCGGAGACTAGCGGGAATTACAATGAGCAGTTCTTC.

This clonotype appeared a few times. V gene TRBV28 combines with J gene TRBJ2-5, with 7 bases identical to TRBD1. Looked up from germline, CDR1 is MDHEN and CDR2 is SYDVKM. The CDR3 runs to 15 residues. V trimming: 6 bases; J trimming: 5 bases; junction bases outside the gene matches: 12. The CDR3 DNA reads TGTGCCAGCAGCTCCCAGACAGGGTGGGGGGAGACCCAGTACTTC. Protein sequence: CASSSQTGWGETQYF.

This clonotype was recorded a few times. The V gene is TRBV20-1, the J gene TRBJ2-5; 13 bases line up with TRBD2. Germline V lookup: CDR1 DFQATT, CDR2 SNEGSKA (reference sequence). This CDR3 is built from 15 residues. J lost 4 bases, V lost 6 bases, and 8 bases had no gene match. CDR3 bases: TGCAGTGCATATACTAGCGGGGGGGATTTAGAGACCCAGTACTTC. It encodes CSAYTSGGDLETQYF.